One TCR beta chain is described in this entry. The sample comes from a study of PD-L1 blockade in urothelial cancer. Data came from immunoSEQ multiplex PCR; TCRdb stores just in-frame clones and leaves some out. The repertoire holds more than 45,000 clones, with roughly 80% as singletons. Time point of the sample: peripheral blood 6 weeks after treatment start. The CDR3 length is 14 residues. Deletions cut 1 base from V and 7 bases from J, with 16 bases between. Germline-derived CDR1 and CDR2 are GTSNPN and SVGIG (reference sequence). The sequence came from a man between 65 and 85 years old with urothelial cancer. This chain links TRBV30 with TRBJ1-2; unclear D gene. The source material was PBMCs, sampled around atezolizumab (anti-PD-L1) treatment. The CDR3 region has the DNA TGTGCCTGGAGTGGTGGAGGGCCGGGTGGTGGCTACACCTTC. Protein product: CAWSGGGPGGGYTF.